What follows are 30 T cell receptor beta chains derived from one specimen sequenced in a study of neurological immune-mediated disorders. TCRdb redid the calling of the 5' RACE reads with MiXCR, one entry per CDR3 protein. The sample includes approximately 39,000 distinct CDR3 sequences, 7% to 8.5% of them seen just once. Material: CD4+ T cells from blood. These receptors all come from a man aged 50 to 59 in good health.

This clonotype appeared many times. This chain links TRBV18 with TRBJ2-1, with 8 nucleotides matching TRBD1. The CDR3 has 15 amino acids. Germline V CDR1 and CDR2: KGHSH, LQKENI. The V segment lost 2 bases and the J segment 3 bases; nucleotides outside the gene matches: 3. Written as DNA, the CDR3 is TGTGCCAGCTCACCAGGACAGGGAATCTACAATGAGCAGTTCTTC. Amino acids: CASSPGQGIYNEQFF.

This clonotype was picked up many times. V is TRBV11-2 and J is TRBJ2-4; 11 bases align to TRBD2. Germline assignment: CDR1 SGHAT and CDR2 FQNNGV. Losses at the gene ends were 7 bases for V and 6 bases for J; bases not matched to a gene: 11. The CDR3 runs 16 residues. The CDR3 region is CASTDSGLADLNIQYF. CDR3 sequence (DNA): TGTGCCAGCACCGACTCGGGACTAGCGGACCTAAACATTCAGTACTTC.

This clonotype was seen repeatedly, ten times or more. The chain couples TRBV10-3 to TRBJ2-3; 9 nucleotides agree with TRBD1. J was trimmed by 6 bases and V by 6 bases; bases with no gene match: 7. The CDR3 is made up of 14 amino acids. Germline V CDR1 and CDR2: ENHRY, SYGVKD. The chain's CDR3 is CAIRAGTGTDTQYF. The DNA of the CDR3 is TGTGCCATCAGAGCCGGGACAGGGACGGATACGCAGTATTTT.

The rearrangement joins TRBV20-1 to TRBJ2-7, with a possible D match to TRBD1 (6 bases). V lost 6 bases, J lost 0 bases, and 15 bases lay in between. Germline values: CDR1 DFQATT, CDR2 SNEGSKA (reference sequence). The CDR3 totals 14 residues. CDR3 sequence (DNA): TGCAGTGCAGGGGGACCAGATACCTCCTACGAGCAGTACTTC. Translated: CSAGGPDTSYEQYF.

This clonotype was recorded many times. The chain is built from TRBV5-1 and TRBJ2-3; 16 bases map to TRBD2. There are 21 residues in the CDR3. With 1 base clipped from V and 4 bases from J, the junction kept 15 bases outside the gene matches. Germline values: CDR1 SGHRS, CDR2 YFSETQ. CDR3 in amino acids: CASSLMGPGLAGGPFADTQYF. CDR3 nucleotides: TGCGCCAGCAGCTTGATGGGGCCGGGACTAGCGGGAGGGCCTTTTGCAGATACGCAGTATTTT.

This clonotype appeared many times. The chain employs TRBV20-1 and TRBJ2-2, with 7 bases that match TRBD2. CDR3 length: 15 residues. V trimming: 5 bases; J trimming: 6 bases; junction bases outside the gene matches: 12. Germline CDR1 reads DFQATT; CDR2 reads SNEGSKA (reference sequence). This chain's CDR3 is CSAVLGAGVPGELFF. The CDR3 region has the DNA TGCAGTGCTGTCCTCGGGGCGGGAGTCCCCGGGGAGCTGTTTTTT.

This clonotype was counted ten times or more. The chain links TRBV9 to TRBJ1-4, with a weak D call TRBD1 (6 bases). Trimming stripped 3 bases from V and 11 bases from J, with 8 bases between. The CDR3 contains 11 residues. The V gene's germline CDR1 is SGDLS and CDR2 YYNGEE. The CDR3 region is CASSAQGKLFF. The DNA for the CDR3 is TGTGCCAGCAGCGCCCAGGGGAAACTGTTTTTT.

Many counts were recorded for this clonotype. This chain uses TRBV5-1 with TRBJ1-5, with D hard to call. V lost 0 bases, J lost 3 bases, and 16 bases lay in between. This CDR3 region has 17 residues. The germline gives CDR1 SGHRS, CDR2 YFSETQ. DNA for the CDR3: TGCGCCAGCAGCTTGGTTTCAGCCAAGGTTTCCAATCAGCCCCAGCATTTT. Translated, it gives CASSLVSAKVSNQPQHF. Full variable domain (missing parts from reference TRBV5-1 and TRBJ1-5): KAGVTQTPRYLIKTRGQQVTLSCSPISGHRSVSWYQQTPGQGLQFLFEYFSETQRNKGNFPGRFSGRQFSNSRSEMNVSTLELGDSALYLCASSLVSAKVSNQPQHFGDGTRLSIL.

The chain couples TRBV28 to TRBJ1-5, with D tentatively TRBD1 (6 bases). In germline, CDR1 is MDHEN, CDR2 SYDVKM. V dropped 8 bases and J dropped 2 bases, with 10 bases sitting between them. The CDR3 has 13 amino acids. For the CDR3, the DNA is TGTGCCAGCCAATACAGGGGCAATCAGCCCCAGCATTTT. Encoded protein: CASQYRGNQPQHF. The full variable domain, rest sourced from reference TRBV28 and TRBJ1-5, is DVKVTQSSRYLVKRTGEKVFLECVQDMDHENMFWYRQDPGLGLRLIYFSYDVKMKEKGDIPEGYSVSREKKERFSLILESASTNQTSMYLCASQYRGNQPQHFGDGTRLSIL.

At least ten counts were recorded for this clonotype. The rearrangement joins TRBV14 to TRBJ1-6, with D unresolved. The CDR3 is made up of 13 amino acids. Germline CDR1 and CDR2: SGHDN and FVKESK. The V end was cut by 3 bases, the J end by 8 bases, with 8 bases between. The CDR3 protein is CASSHLPHSPLHF. The CDR3 DNA sequence: TGTGCCAGCAGCCATTTACCCCATTCACCCCTCCACTTT.

In its sample, this clonotype was seen many times. The chain recombines TRBV5-1 with TRBJ2-3; the D gene is possibly TRBD1 (5 bases). V was trimmed by 4 bases and J by 0 bases, leaving 12 bases between them. The CDR3 sequence is 15 residues long. The germline V gene encodes CDR1 SGHRS and CDR2 YFSETQ. CDR3 nucleotides: TGCGCCAGCAGCACTCCAGGGCAGAGCACAGATACGCAGTATTTT. It encodes CASSTPGQSTDTQYF.

There are many counts of this clonotype. The V and J genes are TRBV7-2 and TRBJ2-3, with no clear D. This CDR3 has 12 amino acids. Germline CDR1 SGHTA, CDR2 FQGNSA. V lost 5 bases and J 5 bases, leaving 8 bases between the germline ends. The CDR3 protein is CASSLGRDTQYF. CDR3 bases: TGTGCCAGCAGCCTAGGACGAGATACGCAGTATTTT.

This clonotype was detected ten times or more. The J gene is TRBJ2-3, the V gene TRBV28, with D tentatively TRBD2 (6 bases). The CDR3 has 13 amino acids. Germline loops: CDR1 MDHEN, CDR2 SYDVKM. V was clipped by 11 bases and J by 2 bases, with 14 bases between them. CDR3 sequence reads: CASLEGNTDTQYF. The DNA of the CDR3 is TGTGCCTCCCTGGAGGGTAACACAGATACGCAGTATTTT.

In this sample, this clonotype turned up many times. The V gene is TRBV20-1, the J gene TRBJ1-5, with D perhaps TRBD1 (5 bases). Deletions cut 1 base from V and 2 bases from J, with 9 bases between. CDR1 and CDR2 from the germline V gene are DFQATT and SNEGSKA (reference sequence). This CDR3 contains 14 residues. The CDR3 bases are TGCAGTGCTAGAGCCAGGGCAGGCAATCAGCCCCAGCATTTT. As protein: CSARARAGNQPQHF.

This clonotype was recorded many times. The chain links TRBV28 to TRBJ2-1; 9 bases align to TRBD2. This CDR3 is 13 amino acids long. Germline-derived CDR1 and CDR2 are MDHEN and SYDVKM. With 8 bases clipped from V and 5 bases from J, the junction kept 4 bases outside the gene matches. CDR3 amino acids: CASVLAGNNEQFF. CDR3 bases: TGTGCCAGCGTCCTAGCGGGAAACAATGAGCAGTTCTTC.

This clonotype has a count of ten or more. This sequence joins TRBV18 and TRBJ2-7; D remains ambiguous. The CDR3 length is 14 residues. Looked up from germline, CDR1 is KGHSH and CDR2 is LQKENI. V was shortened by 1 base and J by 0 bases, with 7 bases between the two germline ends. The DNA for the CDR3 is TGTGCCAGCTCACCACAGACGAGCTCCTACGAGCAGTACTTC. Translating gives CASSPQTSSYEQYF.

This clonotype was detected many times. The rearrangement joins TRBV28 to TRBJ2-7; possibly TRBD2 for D (5 bases). The CDR3 has 14 amino acids. Germline V gives CDR1 MDHEN, CDR2 SYDVKM. V was pared by 1 base and J by 0 bases, with 7 bases between. The CDR3 loop is CASSLFDYSYEQYF. CDR3 nucleotide sequence: TGTGCCAGCAGTTTATTTGACTACTCCTACGAGCAGTACTTC.

This clonotype was detected ten times or more. The rearrangement uses TRBV28 and TRBJ2-1, with D possibly being TRBD1 (6 bases). Germline V gives CDR1 MDHEN, CDR2 SYDVKM. This CDR3 is 15 amino acids long. Between the trimmed V and J ends, which lost 7 bases and 10 bases, there was a span of 23 bases. The CDR3 region has the DNA TGTGCCAGCACAGAAGGGGGTCGGGTCCTTTTCGAGCAGTTCTTC. Protein: CASTEGGRVLFEQFF.

This clonotype was counted only a few times. This chain connects TRBV4-1 to TRBJ2-7; either TRBD1 or TRBD2 may fit D (6 bases each). CDR3 length: 17 residues. V lost 4 bases and J lost 4, with 23 bases in between. Germline CDR1 MGHRA, CDR2 YSYEKL. The CDR3 nucleotides read TGCGCCAGCAGCCCAAGGGGGAGGCGGTTTGGCAGATACGAGCAGTACTTC. This codes for CASSPRGRRFGRYEQYF.

This clonotype has a count of ten or more. The rearrangement links TRBV18 to TRBJ1-2; D uncertain. The CDR3 spans 12 residues. The germline CDR1 and CDR2 sequences are KGHSH and LQKENI. The CDR3 reads CAPPGFFYGYTF. The CDR3 coding sequence is TGTGCTCCCCCAGGTTTTTTCTATGGCTACACCTTC.

In this sample, this clonotype turned up many times. The rearrangement links TRBV5-5 to TRBJ1-1; perhaps TRBD1 as D (6 bases). The V end was cut by 4 bases, the J end by 6 bases, with 19 bases between. The length of the CDR3 is 15 residues. CDR1 and CDR2 from the germline V gene are SGHKS and YYEKEE (reference sequence). The CDR3 DNA is TGTGCCAGCAGCCTAAGACAGGATGAGTCTTCTGAAGCTTTCTTT. This codes for CASSLRQDESSEAFF.

Many counts were recorded for this clonotype. The V gene is TRBV3-1, the J gene TRBJ2-5, with TRBD2 matching over 7 bases. CDR1 LGHDT and CDR2 YNNKEL come from the germline V gene (reference sequence). The CDR3 length is 18 residues. Unmatched junction bases numbered 15, after V lost 1 base and J lost 4 bases. CDR3 residues: CASSQGLRGSGVAETQYF. The CDR3 DNA reads TGTGCCAGCAGCCAAGGATTACGCGGGAGTGGGGTAGCAGAGACCCAGTACTTC.

This clonotype has just one count. The V call is TRBV7-2, the J call TRBJ2-3; D call uncertain. The V and J ends lost 5 bases and 2 bases respectively, with 8 bases between them. The CDR3 has 13 residues. In germline, CDR1 is SGHTA, CDR2 FQGNSA. The CDR3: CASSATPTDTQYF. The CDR3 bases are TGTGCCAGCAGCGCGACCCCCACAGATACGCAGTATTTT. Filled out from reference TRBV7-2 and TRBJ2-3, the complete variable domain reads GAGVSQSPSNKVTEKGKDVELRCDPISGHTALYWYRQSLGQGLEFLIYFQGNSAPDKSGLPSDRFSAERTGGSVSTLTIQRTQQEDSAVYLCASSATPTDTQYFGPGTRLTVL.

This clonotype was seen at least ten times. CDR3: CASSPDRPTGELFF. DNA for the CDR3: TGTGCCAGCTCACCGGACAGACCCACCGGGGAGCTGTTTTTT. The rearrangement uses TRBV18 and TRBJ2-2, with D tentatively TRBD1 (6 bases). CDR1 is KGHSH and CDR2 is LQKENI in the germline V gene. The V and J ends lost 3 bases and 4 bases respectively, with 9 bases between them. This CDR3 has 14 residues.

This chain links TRBV4-3 with TRBJ1-6; no clear D gene. Trimming took off 0 bases at V and 0 bases at J, with 15 bases between the two ends. In germline, CDR1 is LGHNA, CDR2 YSLEER. The CDR3 runs 19 residues. CDR3 bases: TGCGCCAGCAGCCAAGATGCGGTGGGCAGGAGCTCCTATAATTCACCCCTCCACTTT. Encoded protein: CASSQDAVGRSSYNSPLHF.

This clonotype appeared many times. The rearrangement joins TRBV20-1 to TRBJ2-3, with TRBD2 matching over 16 bases. Germline lookup yields CDR1 DFQATT and CDR2 SNEGSKA (reference sequence). The CDR3 contains 16 residues. V was clipped by 0 bases and J by 4 bases; unmatched bases: 1. CDR3 DNA sequence: TGCAGTGCTAGAGAAGGGACTAGCGGGAGGGCAGATACGCAGTATTTT. Amino acids: CSAREGTSGRADTQYF.

This clonotype turned up a few times. V usage is TRBV20-1 and J usage is TRBJ2-7; 9 nucleotides match TRBD2. This CDR3 is 17 amino acids long. V lost 6 bases, J lost 5 bases, and 20 bases stayed unmatched. Germline V gives CDR1 DFQATT, CDR2 SNEGSKA (reference sequence). The CDR3 DNA is TGCAGTGCGCCCGGTAGCGGGAGATATCCAATAGGGGACGAGCAGTACTTC. As protein: CSAPGSGRYPIGDEQYF.

This clonotype was recorded at least ten times. This sequence joins TRBV29-1 and TRBJ2-5; TRBD2 is a possible D gene (6 bases). The CDR3 totals 15 residues. With 2 bases removed from V and 5 bases from J, the gap between germline ends came to 18 bases. Germline V lookup: CDR1 SQVTM, CDR2 ANQGSEA. The CDR3 loop reads CSVEKGSLGRETQYF. The CDR3 coding sequence is TGCAGCGTTGAAAAGGGGTCCCTGGGGAGGGAGACCCAGTACTTC.

The J gene is TRBJ1-2, the V gene TRBV7-9; 9 nucleotides line up with TRBD1. Germline V lookup: CDR1 SEHNR, CDR2 FQNEAQ (reference sequence). The CDR3 is 12 residues long. Trimming took 3 bases from V and 14 from J; bases not matched to a gene: 7. The CDR3 coding sequence is TGTGCCAGCAGCTTGACAGGGGGGATGGCTACCTTC. Amino acid sequence: CASSLTGGMATF.

There are many counts of this clonotype. CDR3 sequence reads: CASSPGRLETQYF. CDR3 nucleotide sequence: TGTGCCAGCAGCCCAGGGCGTCTGGAGACCCAGTACTTC. The chain employs TRBV28 and TRBJ2-5, with TRBD1 as a possible D gene (5 bases). The V end lost 6 bases, the J end lost 5 bases, and 13 bases lay between the germline ends. The CDR3 covers 13 residues. The germline V gene has CDR1 MDHEN and CDR2 SYDVKM.